The text below deals with one T cell receptor (beta chain). The data derive from a study of blood T cell repertoires in COVID-19. TCRdb's table, derived via immunoSEQ multiplex PCR, lists solely in-frame clones and lacks some. The table includes fewer than 250,000 clones, roughly nine tenths detected once. Unmatched junction bases numbered 8, after V lost 10 bases and J lost 2 bases. This CDR3 has 14 residues. Germline V gene data show CDR1 as SNHLY and CDR2 as FYNNEI. The sequenced sample was peripheral blood. This TCR derives from a man aged 30 to 45 with acute or convalescent COVID-19. The V call is TRBV2, the J call TRBJ1-1; 9 nucleotides align to TRBD1. The CDR3 DNA reads TGTGCCACCAATTGGGGACAGGGCAACACTGAAGCTTTCTTT. It encodes CATNWGQGNTEAFF.